This T cell receptor beta chain was sequenced in a study of blood T cell repertoires in COVID-19. The CDR3 is 13 residues long. The V gene's germline CDR1 is KGHDR and CDR2 SFDVKD. V shed 9 bases and J shed 4 bases, with 12 bases lying between them. The method was immunoSEQ multiplex PCR; TCRdb's version includes in-frame clones alone and lacks a portion of them. This repertoire shows 200,000 to 300,000 clones, 65% to 85% found once; its top ten account for around 5.2%. The chain employs TRBV24-1 and TRBJ1-5; D gene ambiguous. The sequencing sample was made of peripheral blood. The sequence derives from a human donor in a cohort sampled during active COVID-19. The chain's CDR3 is CATARSSNQPQHF. Written as DNA, the CDR3 is TGTGCCACCGCTCGCAGTTCGAATCAGCCCCAGCATTTT.